Listed below are T cell receptor beta chains from one sample, sequenced in a study of beta chain features in type 1 diabetes. Libraries were prepared by immunoSEQ multiplex PCR; TCRdb keeps only in-frame clonotypes and omits some of them. The sample records 300,000 to 350,000 clones, about 14% being singletons. The sample consisted of central memory CD4+ T cells from blood. Source of these receptors: a man in his thirties or forties in good health. Both conserved end residues are part of each CDR3. D genes are given only for firm matches. Some rows mark clone size as missing; the rest say once, few, many or name a class of expanded clone.

- | TRBJ2-6 | TRBV7-2 | - | CASSLRSRGVTGANVLTF | TGTGCCAGCAGCTTAAGAAGTAGGGGGGTCACTGGGGCCAACGTCCTGACTTTC
- | TRBJ1-1 | TRBV29-1 | - | CSTLAQPDTEAFF | TGCAGCACCCTAGCACAGCCTGACACTGAAGCTTTCTTT
few | TRBJ2-1 | TRBV6-5 | TRBD1 | CASSRATGATNEQFF | TGTGCCAGCAGCCGCGCGACAGGGGCGACCAATGAGCAGTTCTTC
- | TRBJ2-7 | TRBV10-3 | TRBD1 | CAIGTGGGEQYF | TGTGCCATAGGGACAGGGGGCGGCGAGCAGTACTTC
- | TRBJ1-2 | TRBV29-1 | - | CSVGTNDGYTF | TGCAGCGTTGGGACCAACGATGGCTACACCTTC
- | TRBJ2-5 | TRBV11-2 | - | CASSSESQETQYF | TGTGCCAGCAGTTCAGAAAGCCAAGAGACCCAGTACTTC
few | TRBJ2-2 | TRBV5-4 | - | CASSLARETGELFF | TGTGCCAGCAGCTTGGCCCGGGAGACCGGGGAGCTGTTTTTT
- | TRBJ2-1 | TRBV28 | - | CASSLRGTSSYNEQFF | TGTGCCAGCAGTTTACGGGGGACTTCCTCCTACAATGAGCAGTTCTTC
few | TRBJ2-5 | TRBV4-1 | - | CASSREFRETQYF | TGCGCCAGCAGCCGAGAATTTCGGGAGACCCAGTACTTC
- | TRBJ2-7 | TRBV11-2 | TRBD2 | CASSARLAGAGSEQYF | TGTGCCAGCAGCGCAAGACTAGCGGGGGCTGGTTCCGAGCAGTACTTC
- | TRBJ2-1 | TRBV4-1 | TRBD1 | CASSQTGSKEQFF | TGCGCCAGCAGCCAGACAGGGTCAAAAGAGCAGTTCTTC
- | TRBJ1-2 | TRBV5-1 | - | CASSLLVGDYGYTF | TGCGCCAGCAGCTTACTCGTGGGCGACTATGGCTACACCTTC
- | TRBJ1-5 | TRBV10-3 | TRBD1 | CAIGGDRVDQPQHF | TGTGCCATCGGGGGGGACAGGGTGGATCAGCCCCAGCATTTT
many | TRBJ1-2 | TRBV9 | - | CASSVEGHYGYTF | TGTGCCAGCAGCGTAGAGGGCCACTATGGCTACACCTTC
few | TRBJ2-5 | TRBV4-3 | - | CASSQDSQGPEGETQYF | TGCGCCAGCAGCCAAGATTCGCAGGGACCCGAGGGGGAGACCCAGTACTTC
many | TRBJ2-3 | TRBV11-2 | - | CASSPGLLTQYF | TGTGCCAGCAGCCCGGGCCTGTTGACGCAGTATTTT
- | TRBJ1-1 | TRBV9 | - | CASSGDLMNTEAFF | TGTGCCAGCAGCGGGGACCTGATGAACACTGAAGCTTTCTTT
- | TRBJ2-2 | TRBV7-9 | - | CASSQAGRVGELFF | TGTGCCAGCAGCCAAGCGGGCCGGGTCGGGGAGCTGTTTTTT
- | TRBJ2-6 | TRBV4-1 | TRBD1 | CASSEANRGFSSGANVLTF | TGCGCCAGCAGCGAAGCGAACAGGGGATTTAGCTCTGGGGCCAACGTCCTGACTTTC
- | TRBJ1-2 | TRBV10-3 | - | CAISEPDRRGGYTF | TGTGCCATCAGTGAACCCGACAGGAGAGGTGGCTACACCTTC
- | TRBJ2-1 | TRBV11-2 | - | CATQRRPYNEQFF | TGTGCCACCCAGCGGCGGCCCTACAATGAGCAGTTCTTC
few | TRBJ1-2 | TRBV5-6 | - | CASSLRALAGYGYTF | TGTGCCAGCAGCTTGAGGGCCCTCGCGGGGTATGGCTACACCTTC
few | TRBJ2-3 | TRBV4-2 | - | CASSLGGGQYTDTQYF | TGTGCCAGCAGCCTGGGGGGCGGACAATACACAGATACGCAGTATTTT
- | TRBJ2-5 | TRBV27 | - | CASSFSRVETQYF | TGTGCCAGCAGTTTTTCTCGTGTAGAGACCCAGTACTTC
- | TRBJ1-1 | TRBV7-9 | - | CASSLGSGGTEAFF | TGTGCCAGCAGCCTCGGAAGTGGGGGGACTGAAGCTTTCTTT
few | TRBJ2-2 | TRBV7-2 | TRBD2 | CASSLASGGTGELFF | TGTGCCAGCAGCTTAGCTAGCGGGGGGACCGGGGAGCTGTTTTTT
- | TRBJ2-1 | TRBV2 | TRBD2 | CASSVGRAGYNEQFF | TGTGCCAGCAGTGTGGGGAGGGCCGGCTACAATGAGCAGTTCTTC
- | TRBJ2-3 | TRBV9 | - | CASSVYEGRGTDTQYF | TGTGCCAGCAGCGTATACGAGGGCCGTGGCACAGATACGCAGTATTTT
- | TRBJ1-4 | TRBV6-6 | - | CASSYKGDGEKLFF | TGTGCCAGCAGTTACAAGGGGGACGGAGAAAAACTGTTTTTT
- | TRBJ2-1 | TRBV6-5 | - | CASSSNREQFF | TGTGCCAGCAGTTCAAACAGGGAGCAGTTCTTC
few | TRBJ2-7 | TRBV5-1 | - | CASSLGVGRVYEQYF | TGCGCCAGCAGCTTGGGAGTAGGCAGGGTCTACGAGCAGTACTTC
few | TRBJ2-5 | TRBV9 | TRBD1 | CASSIGGTGRQETQYF | TGTGCCAGCAGCATAGGGGGGACAGGGCGTCAAGAGACCCAGTACTTC
- | TRBJ2-1 | TRBV7-2 | - | CASSPGRSSYNEQFF | TGTGCCAGCAGTCCTGGGAGGAGCTCCTACAATGAGCAGTTCTTC
- | TRBJ1-2 | TRBV10-3 | TRBD1 | CAIKGQGADGYTF | TGTGCCATCAAGGGACAGGGGGCGGACGGCTACACCTTC
- | TRBJ1-2 | TRBV4-1 | TRBD1 | CASSQAGQGTYGYTF | TGCGCCAGCAGCCAAGCGGGACAGGGTACCTATGGCTACACCTTC
once | TRBJ1-3 | TRBV30 | - | CALGRRLQDTIYF | TGTGCCCTGGGAAGAAGACTCCAGGACACCATATATTTT
many | TRBJ2-1 | TRBV7-9 | - | CASSYDGGVREQFF | TGTGCCAGCAGCTATGACGGAGGGGTTAGGGAGCAGTTCTTC
few | TRBJ2-5 | TRBV5-8 | - | CASSQQGWQTQYF | TGTGCCAGCAGCCAGCAGGGGTGGCAGACCCAGTACTTC
few | TRBJ1-4 | TRBV7-9 | - | CASSFQNEKLFF | TGTGCCAGCAGCTTTCAGAATGAAAAACTGTTTTTT
- | TRBJ1-3 | TRBV2 | - | CASSVLTSGGIYF | TGTGCCAGCAGTGTTCTGACGTCCGGTGGCATATATTTT
medium-sized | TRBJ2-1 | TRBV6-6 | - | CASSYWAENEQFF | TGTGCCAGCAGTTACTGGGCAGAAAATGAGCAGTTCTTC
- | TRBJ1-5 | TRBV19 | - | CASTSVGGSNQPQHF | TGTGCCAGTACTAGTGTTGGGGGTAGCAATCAGCCCCAGCATTTT
- | TRBJ1-3 | TRBV7-2 | TRBD1 | CASSVTGVGGNTIYF | TGTGCCAGCAGCGTCACAGGGGTGGGTGGAAACACCATATATTTT
few | TRBJ2-7 | TRBV6-6 | TRBD1 | CASSGQVTYEQYF | TGTGCCAGCAGTGGACAGGTGACCTACGAGCAGTACTTC
- | TRBJ2-2 | TRBV5-4 | TRBD1 | CASSPSDRDSGTGELFF | TGTGCCAGCAGCCCCTCTGACAGGGATTCGGGAACCGGGGAGCTGTTTTTT